Listed below are T cell receptor beta chains from one sample, sequenced in a study of shared clonotypes between healthy human individuals. Here immunoSEQ multiplex PCR was the method, and the copy in TCRdb shows in-frame clones only, minus some. Of around 2,000,000 clones listed, approximately 94% are singletons. Sequenced input: naive CD8+ T cells sorted from blood. Receptors were obtained from a man between 18 and 29 years old in good health. The CDR3 runs from the conserved cysteine through the conserved F or W. Fields, in order: CDR3 length, D gene, V gene, J gene, clone size, CDR3 DNA, CDR3 protein. A D gene is named only where the DNA matches it firmly. Size is stated for part of the rows, as once, few or many counts, or as a class when the clone is expanded.

14	TRBD1	TRBV7-6	TRBJ2-2	once	TGTGCCAGCAGCCGGGACAGGGGGCGCGGGGAGCTGTTTTTT	CASSRDRGRGELFF
14	TRBD1	TRBV5-1	TRBJ2-7	-	TGCGCCAGCAGCTGGTCGACAGGGGCCTACGAGCAGTACTTC	CASSWSTGAYEQYF
18	TRBD1	TRBV27	TRBJ1-5	-	TGTGCCAGCAGTTTATTGGGTCCGGGACAGGGGGCTGGTCAGCCCCAGCATTTT	CASSLLGPGQGAGQPQHF
13	-	TRBV2	TRBJ2-7	-	TGTGCCAGCAGTGACAGCATGTCCCACGAGCAGTACTTC	CASSDSMSHEQYF
16	-	TRBV4-1	TRBJ1-2	-	TGCGCCAGCAGCCAAGATAATGCCACAAAAGGCTATGGCTACACCTTC	CASSQDNATKGYGYTF
15	TRBD1	TRBV13	TRBJ1-2	-	TGTGCCAGCAGCAACCAGGAGGACAGGGGGCAAGGCTACACCTTC	CASSNQEDRGQGYTF
17	TRBD2	TRBV7-9	TRBJ2-2	-	TGTGCCAGCAGCCCACTAGCGGGAGGGCCCTTGGACGGGGAGCTGTTTTTT	CASSPLAGGPLDGELFF
11	-	TRBV7-9	TRBJ2-1	-	TGTGCCAGCAGTCGTTACAATGAGCAGTTCTTC	CASSRYNEQFF
16	-	TRBV5-1	TRBJ2-5	-	TGCGCCAGCAGCTTAGGCCTAACAGGGCACCAAGAGACCCAGTACTTC	CASSLGLTGHQETQYF
15	-	TRBV6-1	TRBJ2-7	-	TGTGCCAGCAGTTCTATGGGGCTGGAAGACTACGAGCAGTACTTC	CASSSMGLEDYEQYF
12	-	TRBV29-1	TRBJ2-7	-	TGCAGCGTTGAAGAGGACGGTTACGAGCAGTACTTC	CSVEEDGYEQYF
17	TRBD1	TRBV4-1	TRBJ1-6	-	TGCGCCAGCAGCCCTGACAGGGGAATTGAGGATAATTCACCCCTCCACTTT	CASSPDRGIEDNSPLHF
14	-	TRBV9	TRBJ2-5	-	TGTGCCAGCAGCCGCCAATTAAGACCAGAGACCCAGTACTTC	CASSRQLRPETQYF
12	-	TRBV29-1	TRBJ1-1	-	TGCAGCGTTTTGGACAGCAGCACTGAAGCTTTCTTT	CSVLDSSTEAFF
15	-	TRBV5-1	TRBJ2-5	-	TGCGCCAGCAGCCTGGATCCATCGTGGGAAGAGACCCAGTACTTC	CASSLDPSWEETQYF
16	TRBD1	TRBV9	TRBJ2-7	-	TGTGCCAGCAGCGTAGCCGCCGGGACAGGGGCCTACGAGCAGTACTTC	CASSVAAGTGAYEQYF
18	TRBD2	TRBV7-9	TRBJ2-3	-	TGTGCCAGCAGCTCGACGGACAATGGAGCGGGAGGGAGGTATACGCAGTATTTT	CASSSTDNGAGGRYTQYF
15	TRBD2	TRBV4-1	TRBJ2-7	-	TGCGCCAGCAGCCACGCGGGACTAGCGGGAGGGGAGCAGTACTTC	CASSHAGLAGGEQYF
14	-	TRBV7-6	TRBJ1-1	-	TGTGCCAGCAGCTTAATGGACGGGAACACTGAAGCTTTCTTT	CASSLMDGNTEAFF
14	-	TRBV9	TRBJ1-6	-	TGTGCCAGCACGCGGGGGGATTATAATTCACCCCTCCACTTT	CASTRGDYNSPLHF
16	-	TRBV10-2	TRBJ2-3	once	TGCGCCAGCAGTGAGTCATCAGGGCCCCGCACAGATACGCAGTATTTT	CASSESSGPRTDTQYF
11	-	TRBV20-1	TRBJ1-1	-	TGCAGTGCTAGAGGGTTCACTGAAGCTTTCTTT	CSARGFTEAFF
15	-	TRBV13	TRBJ2-1	-	TGTGCCAGCAGCGTCCTCGTTACCTCCGACAATGAGCAGTTCTTC	CASSVLVTSDNEQFF
13	-	TRBV11-3	TRBJ2-1	-	TGTGCCAGCAGCTCGAGGGGGTTCGATGAGCAGTTCTTC	CASSSRGFDEQFF
14	TRBD1	TRBV27	TRBJ2-7	-	TGTGCCAGCAGGGACCGGGACAGGCTCCTCGAGCAGTACTTC	CASRDRDRLLEQYF
17	TRBD1	TRBV4-3	TRBJ2-7	once	TGCGCCAGCAGCCAAGATGGGATACAGGGGGAAGCCTACGAGCAGTACTTC	CASSQDGIQGEAYEQYF
14	-	TRBV9	TRBJ2-5	-	TGTGCCAGCAGCAGGGACGGAACTCAAGAGACCCAGTACTTC	CASSRDGTQETQYF
13	-	TRBV27	TRBJ2-7	-	TGTGCCAGCAGTTTGGGGTTGTCCTACGAGCAGTACTTC	CASSLGLSYEQYF
14	TRBD1	TRBV19	TRBJ2-7	-	TGTGCCAGTAGTGGTACAGGGGGCTTAAACGAGCAGTACTTC	CASSGTGGLNEQYF
14	TRBD1	TRBV7-8	TRBJ2-7	-	TGTGCCAGCAGCCCCCTACAGGGGATCGACGAGCAGTACTTC	CASSPLQGIDEQYF
11	-	TRBV28	TRBJ2-7	once	TGTGCCAGCTGGGACTCCTACGAGCAGTACTTC	CASWDSYEQYF
14	-	TRBV7-2	TRBJ2-3	-	TGTGCCAGCAGCAACCCGACAGGTGCAGATACGCAGTATTTT	CASSNPTGADTQYF
13	-	TRBV5-6	TRBJ2-7	-	TGTGCCAGCAGCTTGGCCAGTCCCTACGAGCAGTACTTC	CASSLASPYEQYF
15	TRBD1	TRBV2	TRBJ1-4	-	TGTGCCAGCAGTGAGGGACAGGGAACTAATGAAAAACTGTTTTTT	CASSEGQGTNEKLFF
13	-	TRBV9	TRBJ2-2	once	TGTGCCAGCAGCGGCCAGCCGGATGGGGAGCTGTTTTTT	CASSGQPDGELFF
15	TRBD1	TRBV28	TRBJ1-5	-	TGTGCCAGCAGTTTAAAGGACAGGGCAAATCAGCCCCAGCATTTT	CASSLKDRANQPQHF
13	-	TRBV12-2	TRBJ2-7	-	TGTGCAAGTCGCTTGGGGGGGCCCTGCGAGCAGTACTTC	CASRLGGPCEQYF
14	TRBD1	TRBV6-5	TRBJ2-7	-	TGTGCCAGCATCAGGACAGGGTCCTCCTACGAGCAGTACTTC	CASIRTGSSYEQYF
15	TRBD1	TRBV5-6	TRBJ2-7	-	TGTGCCAGCAGCTCCATACAGGGGGCCACCTACGAGCAGTACTTC	CASSSIQGATYEQYF
16	TRBD2	TRBV6-1	TRBJ2-5	-	TGTGCCAGCAGTGGCTGGGGGCGGGGGGACCAAGAGACCCAGTACTTC	CASSGWGRGDQETQYF
13	TRBD2	TRBV4-1	TRBJ2-7	-	TGCGCCAGCAGCCCGGGACTAGGATACGAGCAGTACTTC	CASSPGLGYEQYF
21	TRBD1	TRBV4-1	TRBJ1-1	-	TGCGCCAGCAGCCAAGATGGACAGGAGGGTGGCATAGTAGATATGAACACTGAAGCTTTCTTT	CASSQDGQEGGIVDMNTEAFF
15	-	TRBV11-2	TRBJ2-7	-	TGTGCCAGCAGCTTAGCGATGGGCTACCGCTACGAGCAGTACTTC	CASSLAMGYRYEQYF